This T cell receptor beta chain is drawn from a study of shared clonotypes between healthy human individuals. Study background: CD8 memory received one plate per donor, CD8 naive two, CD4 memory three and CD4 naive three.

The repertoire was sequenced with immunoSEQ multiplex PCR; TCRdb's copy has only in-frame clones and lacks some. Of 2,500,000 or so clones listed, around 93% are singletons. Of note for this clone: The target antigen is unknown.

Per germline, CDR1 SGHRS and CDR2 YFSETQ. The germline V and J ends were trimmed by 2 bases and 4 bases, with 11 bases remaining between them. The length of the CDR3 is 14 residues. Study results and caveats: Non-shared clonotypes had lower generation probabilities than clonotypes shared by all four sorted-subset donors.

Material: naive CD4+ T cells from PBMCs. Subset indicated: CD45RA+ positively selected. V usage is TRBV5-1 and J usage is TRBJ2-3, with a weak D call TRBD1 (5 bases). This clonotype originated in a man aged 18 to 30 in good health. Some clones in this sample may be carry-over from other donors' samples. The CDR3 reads CASSFRQISDTQYF. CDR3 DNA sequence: TGCGCCAGCAGCTTTCGACAGATATCAGATACGCAGTATTTT.